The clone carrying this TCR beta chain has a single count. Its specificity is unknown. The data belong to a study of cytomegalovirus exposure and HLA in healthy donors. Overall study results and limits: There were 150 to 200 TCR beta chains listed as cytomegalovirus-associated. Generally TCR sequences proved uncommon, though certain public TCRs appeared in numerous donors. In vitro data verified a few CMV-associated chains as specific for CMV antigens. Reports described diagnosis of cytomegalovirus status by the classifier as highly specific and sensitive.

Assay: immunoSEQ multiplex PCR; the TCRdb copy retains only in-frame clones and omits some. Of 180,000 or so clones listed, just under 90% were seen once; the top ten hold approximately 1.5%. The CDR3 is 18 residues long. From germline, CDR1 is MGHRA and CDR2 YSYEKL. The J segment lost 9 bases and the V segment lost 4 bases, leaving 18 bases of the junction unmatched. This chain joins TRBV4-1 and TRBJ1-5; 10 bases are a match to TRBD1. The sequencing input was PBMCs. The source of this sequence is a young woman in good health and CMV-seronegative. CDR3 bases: TGCGCCAGCAGCCCACGCATAATTGACAGGGGGCCTACTATGCCCCAGCATTTT. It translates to CASSPRIIDRGPTMPQHF.